This paragraph covers one TCR beta chain sequence. This entry belongs to a study of blood T cell repertoires in COVID-19. Some clones are missing from TCRdb's copy, which holds only in-frame ones; the method was immunoSEQ multiplex PCR. This table has a few hundred thousand clones, about 90% appearing once. V lost 0 bases to trimming and J lost 0 bases, with 12 bases between them. This CDR3 contains 17 residues. Per germline, CDR1 LGHDT and CDR2 YNNKEL (reference sequence). Recovery meant two consecutive negative NP/OP PCR tests, professional clearance, or resolved symptoms. The chain carries TRBV3-1 (or the pseudogene TRBV3-2) and TRBJ1-3; no clear D gene. The receptor was derived from a woman aged 30 to 39 who had recovered from COVID-19. The sequenced sample was PBMCs or T cells enriched from blood (not recorded which). CDR3 sequence (DNA): TGTGCCAGCAGCCAAGAGGGAGGATTCCCCTCTGGAAACACCATATATTTT. As protein: CASSQEGGFPSGNTIYF.